This TCR beta chain was profiled in a study of Ad26.COV2.S vaccination and SARS-CoV-2 variants. V was pared by 0 bases and J by 5 bases, with 8 bases between. CDR1 is SGHRS, CDR2 YFSETQ, per germline. The CDR3 has 13 residues. Clones were sequenced by immunoSEQ multiplex PCR, and TCRdb holds only the in-frame ones, with some missing. The data hold approximately 400,000 clones, with under 95% observed a single time. This sequence joins TRBV5-1 and TRBJ1-1; perhaps TRBD1 as D (6 bases). The clonotype originates from a human donor who had recovered from COVID-19. This sample comprised peripheral blood, obtained after recovery from COVID-19. CDR3 sequence reads: CASSLADRTEAFF. CDR3 nucleotides: TGCGCCAGCAGCTTGGCCGACAGGACTGAAGCTTTCTTT.